The source of this T cell receptor (beta chain) is a study of blood T cell repertoires in COVID-19 (dated by TCRdb to the early 2020s). Context from the whole study: Collaborator samples came from the United States, Italy and Spain and covered acute and convalescent phases of COVID-19. The material from the prospective study consisted of cDNA or gDNA derived from T cells, B-cell-depleted T cells, or PBMCs. The dataset comprised deeply sampled blood TCRbeta repertoires from subjects exposed to, actively infected with, or recovered from COVID-19. The repertoires were released in a freely available public database meant as a resource for research on the immune response to SARS-CoV-2. Samples were obtained from the ongoing ImmuneRACE study (first 160 participants) and from approximately 1,200 subjects provided by 6 global collaborators. Sample metadata almost always included a de-identified subject ID, COVID-19 status, age in years and sex. Where available, HLA class I and class II types were taken from metadata supplied by the sample provider and were not determined by assay-based typing.

TCRbeta CDR3 regions were amplified from genomic DNA by means of the immunoSEQ Assay, a bias-controlled multiplex PCR. Regarding the original processing steps: The number of nucleated cells in each sample was estimated from the amplification of reference gene primers within the assay. To quantify the absolute abundance of each unique TCRbeta CDR3 rearrangement, sequence reads were collapsed and filtered. Productive Simpson clonality was computed per sample as the square root of Simpson's diversity index over productive rearrangements. The source is immuneACCESS, and TCRdb retained only in-frame sequences with V and J called. Part of the clones is not carried over; for the studies checked, unresolved V genes explain less than half of this, and the remainder is unexplained. From that table come the V and J calls and clone size; the DNA was used to work out D and trimming. The sample data list 450,000 to 500,000 clones, and about nine tenths of these were observed just once. The ten largest clonotypes hold 0.65% to 0.9% of the sample.

Findings and caveats that apply to the study as a whole: How much clinical and demographic metadata was included differed by source and by participant, and the metadata was provided uncurated.

This clone was recorded only once. There is no known antigen for this receptor. It has no much larger one-base neighbor in the sample; base qualities were not kept. CDR1 and CDR2, looked up from the germline V gene, are SGHRS and YFSETQ. Inclusive of the bounding cysteine and phenylalanine, the CDR3 is 13 residues long. Only CDR3 DNA is held: 39 bases, read in frame from base 1. Here V drops 5 bases and J drops 6 bases, and the junction holds 7 bases not matched to any gene. Participants in the prospective study were aged roughly 18 to 89 years, lived in over 20 United States geographic areas, and enrolled through a virtual design. Cohort assignment in the prospective study relied on participant-reported clinical history from a screening survey and a study questionnaire. ImmuneRACE Cohort 3 recovered participants were defined by two consecutive negative NP/OP PCR tests, healthcare professional clearance, or symptom resolution. In the prospective study, whole blood, serum and a nasopharyngeal or oropharyngeal swab were collected from each participant by mobile phlebotomists. Participants in the prospective study had the option to provide additional blood draws and questionnaires over a roughly 2-month period. Blood samples from the prospective study were shipped frozen or at room temperature prior to DNA extraction.

The sample comprised PBMCs or T cells enriched from blood (not recorded which). This chain is built from TRBV5-1 and TRBJ1-2, and 7 junction bases match TRBD1. The TCR originated in a young woman who had recovered from COVID-19. The nucleotide sequence is given as TGCGCCAGCAGGCAAGGGACAGAGGATGGCTACACCTTC. Its protein is CASRQGTEDGYTF. The CDR3 plus the reference TRBV5-1 and TRBJ1-2 genes for the other parts give the full variable domain: KAGVTQTPRYLIKTRGQQVTLSCSPISGHRSVSWYQQTPGQGLQFLFEYFSETQRNKGNFPGRFSGRQFSNSRSEMNVSTLELGDSALYLCASRQGTEDGYTFGSGTRLTVV.